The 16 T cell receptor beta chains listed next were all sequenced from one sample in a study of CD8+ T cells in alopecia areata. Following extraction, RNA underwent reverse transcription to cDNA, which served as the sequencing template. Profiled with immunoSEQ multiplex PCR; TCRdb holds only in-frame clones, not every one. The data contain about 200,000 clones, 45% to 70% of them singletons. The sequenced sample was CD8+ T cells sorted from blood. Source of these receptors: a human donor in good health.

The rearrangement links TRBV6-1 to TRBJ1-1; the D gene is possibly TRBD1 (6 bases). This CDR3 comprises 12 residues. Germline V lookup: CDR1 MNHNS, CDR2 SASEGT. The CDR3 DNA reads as TGTGCAGCTGCTAGGGGGTACGGAGAAGCTTTCTTT. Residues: CAAARGYGEAFF.

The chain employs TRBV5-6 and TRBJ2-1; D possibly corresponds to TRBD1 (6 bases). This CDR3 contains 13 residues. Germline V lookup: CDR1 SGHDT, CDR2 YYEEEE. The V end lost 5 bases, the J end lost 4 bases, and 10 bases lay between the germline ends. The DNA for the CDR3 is TGTGCCAGCAGACTAGGACAGTACAATGAGCAGTTCTTC. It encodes CASRLGQYNEQFF.

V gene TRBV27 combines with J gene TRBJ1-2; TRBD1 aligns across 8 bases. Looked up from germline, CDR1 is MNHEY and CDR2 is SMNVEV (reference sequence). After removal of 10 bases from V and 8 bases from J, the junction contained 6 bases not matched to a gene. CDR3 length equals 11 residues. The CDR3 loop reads CATGQGNGYTF. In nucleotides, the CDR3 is TGTGCCACCGGACAGGGCAACGGCTACACCTTC.

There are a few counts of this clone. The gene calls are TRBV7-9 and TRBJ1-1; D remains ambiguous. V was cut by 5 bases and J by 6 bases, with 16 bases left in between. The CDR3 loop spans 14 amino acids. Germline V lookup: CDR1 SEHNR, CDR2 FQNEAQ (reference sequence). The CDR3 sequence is CASSPNILRAEAFF. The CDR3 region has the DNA TGTGCCAGCAGCCCTAACATCTTGAGAGCTGAAGCTTTCTTT.

In nucleotides, the CDR3 is TGTGCCAGCAGCCCCATTGACCGGGACAGGGATGGCTACACCTTC. Encoded protein: CASSPIDRDRDGYTF. The gene calls are TRBV5-4 and TRBJ1-2, with TRBD1 matching over 9 bases. This CDR3 contains 15 residues. In germline, CDR1 is SGHNT, CDR2 YYREEE (reference sequence). The V and J ends lost 4 bases and 6 bases, in that order; junction bases with no gene match: 10. Full variable domain (rest looked up from reference TRBV5-4 and TRBJ1-2): ETGVTQSPTHLIKTRGQQVTLRCSSQSGHNTVSWYQQALGQGPQFIFQYYREEENGRGNFPPRFSGLQFPNYSSELNVNALELDDSALYLCASSPIDRDRDGYTFGSGTRLTVV.

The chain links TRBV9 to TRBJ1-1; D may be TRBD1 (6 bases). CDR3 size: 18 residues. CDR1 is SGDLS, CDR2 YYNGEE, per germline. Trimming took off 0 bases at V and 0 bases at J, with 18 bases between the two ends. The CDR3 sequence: CASSVALDRLGVNTEAFF. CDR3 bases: TGTGCCAGCAGCGTAGCCCTGGACAGACTAGGGGTGAACACTGAAGCTTTCTTT.

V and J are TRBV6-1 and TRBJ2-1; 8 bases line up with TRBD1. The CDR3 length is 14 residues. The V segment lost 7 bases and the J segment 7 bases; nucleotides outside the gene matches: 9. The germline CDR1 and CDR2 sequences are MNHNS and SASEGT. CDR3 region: CASNGDRMGNEQFF. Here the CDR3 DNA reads TGTGCCAGCAATGGGGACAGGATGGGAAATGAGCAGTTCTTC.

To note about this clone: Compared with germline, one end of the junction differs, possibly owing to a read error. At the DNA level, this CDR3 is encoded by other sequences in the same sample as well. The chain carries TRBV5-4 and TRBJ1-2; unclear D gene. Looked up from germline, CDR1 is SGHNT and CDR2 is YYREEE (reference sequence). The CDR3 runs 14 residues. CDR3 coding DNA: TGTGCCAGTAGCTCTACGGGTCCTGAATCAGGCTACACCTTC. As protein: CASSSTGPESGYTF.

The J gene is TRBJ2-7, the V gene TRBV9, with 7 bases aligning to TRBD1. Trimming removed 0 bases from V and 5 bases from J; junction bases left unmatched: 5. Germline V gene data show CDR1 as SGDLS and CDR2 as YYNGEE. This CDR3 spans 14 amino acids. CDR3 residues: CASSVGGGPNEQYF. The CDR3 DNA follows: TGTGCCAGCAGCGTAGGAGGGGGCCCCAACGAGCAGTACTTC.

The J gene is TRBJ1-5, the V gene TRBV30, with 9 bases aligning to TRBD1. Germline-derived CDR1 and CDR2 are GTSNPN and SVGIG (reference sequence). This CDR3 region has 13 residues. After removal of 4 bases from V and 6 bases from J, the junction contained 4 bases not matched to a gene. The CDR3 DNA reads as TGTGCCTGGACGACAGGGGGTGGTCAGCCCCAGCATTTT. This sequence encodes CAWTTGGGQPQHF.

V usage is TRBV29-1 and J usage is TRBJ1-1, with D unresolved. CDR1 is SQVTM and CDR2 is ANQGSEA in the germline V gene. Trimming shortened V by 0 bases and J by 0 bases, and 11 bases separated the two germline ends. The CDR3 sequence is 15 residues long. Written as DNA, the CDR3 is TGCAGCGTTGAAGATCTTGGCGGAGTGAACACTGAAGCTTTCTTT. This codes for CSVEDLGGVNTEAFF.

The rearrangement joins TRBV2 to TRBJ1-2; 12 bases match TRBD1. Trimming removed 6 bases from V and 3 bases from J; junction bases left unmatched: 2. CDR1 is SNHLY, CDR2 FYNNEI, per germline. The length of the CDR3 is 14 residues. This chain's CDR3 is CASRGTGGDYGYTF. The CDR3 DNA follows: TGTGCCAGCAGGGGGACAGGGGGCGACTATGGCTACACCTTC.

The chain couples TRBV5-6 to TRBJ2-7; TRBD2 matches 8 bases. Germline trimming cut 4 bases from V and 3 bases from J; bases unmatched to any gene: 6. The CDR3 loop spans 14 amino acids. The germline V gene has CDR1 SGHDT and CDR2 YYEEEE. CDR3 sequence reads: CASSQAGASYEQYF. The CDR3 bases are TGTGCCAGCAGCCAAGCGGGGGCGAGCTACGAGCAGTACTTC.

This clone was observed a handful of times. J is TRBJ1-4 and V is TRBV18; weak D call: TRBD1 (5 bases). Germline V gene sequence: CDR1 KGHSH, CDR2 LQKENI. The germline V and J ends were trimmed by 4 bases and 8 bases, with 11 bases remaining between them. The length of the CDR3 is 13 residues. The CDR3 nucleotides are TGTGCCAGCTCACAGGGGAGAGGCGAAAAACTGTTTTTT. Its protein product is CASSQGRGEKLFF.

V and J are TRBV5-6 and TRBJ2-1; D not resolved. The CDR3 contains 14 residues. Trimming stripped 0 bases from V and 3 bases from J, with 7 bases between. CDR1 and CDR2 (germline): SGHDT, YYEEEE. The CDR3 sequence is CASSLGGYYNEQFF. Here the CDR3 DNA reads TGTGCCAGCAGCTTGGGGGGTTACTACAATGAGCAGTTCTTC.

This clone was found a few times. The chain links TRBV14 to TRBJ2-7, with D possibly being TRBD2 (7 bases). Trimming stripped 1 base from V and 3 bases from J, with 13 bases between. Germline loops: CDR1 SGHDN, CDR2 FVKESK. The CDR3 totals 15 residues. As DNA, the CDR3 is TGTGCCAGCAGCCAAGTAGGGGGGGGGCACTACGAGCAGTACTTC. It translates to CASSQVGGGHYEQYF.